This TCR beta chain was sequenced in a study of blood T cell repertoires in COVID-19. About the study: Sources were T cells, B-cell-depleted T cells, or PBMCs; the material itself was cDNA or gDNA.

Losses at the gene ends were 6 bases for V and 5 bases for J; bases not matched to a gene: 5. CDR1 and CDR2 from the germline V gene are SQVTM and ANQGSEA. The CDR3 totals 13 residues. Per the study methods: Counts of nucleated cells, estimated from reference gene primer amplification, were obtained. Using immunoSEQ multiplex PCR, the repertoire was profiled, and TCRdb retains in-frame clones only, with some absent. That table furnishes V, J and clone size, whereas the DNA furnished D and trimming. The table includes about 98,000 clones, 82% detected once. Input material: peripheral blood. The sequence came from a man older than 75 with acute or convalescent COVID-19. V gene TRBV29-1 combines with J gene TRBJ2-2; 8 nucleotides match TRBD1. In DNA form, the CDR3 reads TGCAGCGTCCGACAGGGGAGGACCGGGGAGCTGTTTTTT. Translated, it gives CSVRQGRTGELFF.